This T cell receptor beta chain was documented in a study of blood T cells in healthy people across ages. The junction had 7 bases not matched to a gene; V was cut back by 4 bases and J by 2 bases. CDR1 and CDR2 from the germline V gene are LGHNA and YSLEER. The CDR3 is made up of 16 amino acids. A second PCR of about 7 to 12 cycles used a sample-barcoded 5' primer and a J-beta primer mix. Each CDR3 protein is one row after TCRdb ran MiXCR on the 5' RACE reads. This table has around 870,000 distinct CDR3 sequences, about 30% appearing once. Only a few counts were recorded for this clonotype. The source material was blood. The sequence derives from a woman at least 80 years old in good health. The chain links TRBV4-3 to TRBJ1-1; 10 positions match TRBD1. In nucleotides, the CDR3 is TGCGCCAGCAGCCCTTTGACAGGGGGCGGAAACACTGAAGCTTTCTTT. Its translation is CASSPLTGGGNTEAFF.